The 21 T cell receptor beta chains listed next were all sequenced from one sample in a study of OX40 agonist ivuxolimab in advanced cancers. The table came from immunoSEQ multiplex PCR; TCRdb's copy has only in-frame clones and leaves some out. The sample consists of under 60,000 clones, around 87% of them appearing once. This material consisted of CD4+ or CD8+ T cells sorted from blood, taken in a trial of the OX40 agonist ivuxolimab. These receptors all stem from an adult with an advanced solid tumor such as melanoma, head and neck, liver or kidney cancer.

The V and J genes are TRBV2 and TRBJ2-1; TRBD2 might be the D (6 bases). The V end lost 6 bases, the J end lost 9 bases, and 18 bases lay between the germline ends. Germline V lookup: CDR1 SNHLY, CDR2 FYNNEI. This CDR3 contains 14 residues. As DNA, the CDR3 is TGTGCCAGCAGCCATGGACGGGAGATCAGTGAGCAGTTCTTC. This encodes CASSHGREISEQFF.

This sequence joins TRBV4-2 and TRBJ2-7; 10 bases map to TRBD2. V trimming: 8 bases; J trimming: 5 bases; junction bases outside the gene matches: 6. This CDR3 contains 13 residues. CDR1 LGHNA and CDR2 YNFKEQ come from the germline V gene. CDR3 amino acids: CASRGTSADEQYF. In nucleotides, the CDR3 is TGTGCCAGCCGTGGGACTAGCGCAGACGAGCAGTACTTC.

The chain has TRBV6-1 and TRBJ2-7, with 12 bases fitting TRBD2. This CDR3 has 15 amino acids. Germline CDR1 is MNHNS and CDR2 is SASEGT. The trim removed 3 bases at V and 7 bases at J, leaving 7 bases unmatched. The CDR3 loop is CASSERLAGVGEQYF. The CDR3, as DNA: TGTGCCAGCAGTGAGAGACTAGCGGGAGTCGGGGAGCAGTACTTC.

This chain connects TRBV4-1 to TRBJ2-7, with 8 positions matching TRBD2. CDR3 length: 18 amino acids. V was pared by 3 bases and J by 3 bases, with 16 bases of the junction left unmatched. CDR1 MGHRA and CDR2 YSYEKL come from the germline V gene. The CDR3: CASSHYPSSGTRSYEQYF. The CDR3, as DNA: TGCGCCAGCAGCCATTATCCATCCTCTGGGACTAGGAGCTACGAGCAGTACTTC.

This chain joins TRBV4-3 and TRBJ1-1; 7 nucleotides match TRBD1. This CDR3 is built from 15 residues. V was clipped by 3 bases and J by 10 bases; unmatched bases: 14. CDR1 and CDR2 from the germline V gene are LGHNA and YSLEER. CDR3 sequence: CASSHSGAHRGRAFF. As DNA, the CDR3 is TGCGCCAGCAGCCATTCTGGGGCCCACAGGGGACGAGCTTTCTTT.

V and J are TRBV30 and TRBJ2-7, with D perhaps TRBD1 (6 bases). The CDR3 extends over 13 amino acids. Per the germline V gene, CDR1 is GTSNPN and CDR2 is SVGIG (reference sequence). Trimming removed 5 bases at V and 2 bases at J, with 13 bases between. In DNA form, the CDR3 reads TGTGCCTGGTCCCAGGGGTCTCCCTACGAGCAGTACTTC. It is translated as CAWSQGSPYEQYF.

The chain carries TRBV10-2 and TRBJ2-7; 10 positions match TRBD1. The V segment lost 6 bases and the J segment 3 bases; nucleotides outside the gene matches: 8. Germline V lookup: CDR1 WSHSY, CDR2 SAAADI. This CDR3 spans 15 amino acids. The CDR3 DNA sequence: TGCGCCAGCAGGGCCGGGACAGGGGTGATCTACGAGCAGTACTTC. Translated: CASRAGTGVIYEQYF.

The CDR3, as DNA: TGTGCCAGCAGCGGGGATACTATCCCTCCCGTGGATACGCAGTATTTT. It translates to CASSGDTIPPVDTQYF. The chain couples TRBV7-9 to TRBJ2-3, with D unresolved. This CDR3 region has 16 residues. Germline V gives CDR1 SEHNR, CDR2 FQNEAQ (reference sequence). With 5 bases removed from V and 6 bases from J, the gap between germline ends came to 21 bases. The entire variable domain, with the rest obtained from reference TRBV7-9 and TRBJ2-3, is as follows: DTGVSQNPRHKITKRGQNVTFRCDPISEHNRLYWYRQTLGQGPEFLTYFQNEAQLEKSRLLSDRFSAERPKGSFSTLEIQRTEQGDSAMYLCASSGDTIPPVDTQYFGPGTRLTVL.

In its sample, this clone was seen a few times. The chain combines TRBV6-6 with TRBJ2-2, with D perhaps TRBD2 (5 bases). The V gene lost 1 base and the J gene lost 0 bases, with 6 bases spanning the gap. Germline V gene sequence: CDR1 MNHNY, CDR2 SVGAGI (reference sequence). This CDR3 region has 15 residues. CDR3 in DNA: TGTGCCAGCAGTTACTGGGAGACGAACACCGGGGAGCTGTTTTTT. Its translation is CASSYWETNTGELFF.

The V gene is TRBV5-5, the J gene TRBJ2-7; D gene ambiguous. V lost 1 base, J lost 2 bases, and 7 bases lay in between. The CDR3 covers 13 residues. Germline CDR1 reads SGHKS; CDR2 reads YYEKEE (reference sequence). For the CDR3, the DNA is TGTGCCAGCAGCTTGCTCCTTACCTACGAGCAGTACTTC. It codes for CASSLLLTYEQYF.

The chain recombines TRBV27 with TRBJ2-1, with D perhaps TRBD2 (5 bases). The CDR3 spans 15 residues. Germline CDR1 MNHEY, CDR2 SMNVEV (reference sequence). V was trimmed by 3 bases and J by 0 bases, leaving 9 bases between them. The CDR3 spells CASSFTGSSYNEQFF. CDR3 in DNA: TGTGCCAGCAGTTTTACGGGGAGCTCCTACAATGAGCAGTTCTTC.

The chain combines TRBV27 with TRBJ2-7; tentatively, D is TRBD1 (6 bases). CDR1 is MNHEY, CDR2 SMNVEV, per germline (reference sequence). The CDR3 has 14 amino acids. Trimming pared 5 bases from V and 3 bases from J, leaving 14 bases between. The CDR3 sequence: CASSTGLLLYEQYF. In DNA, the CDR3 is TGTGCCAGCAGTACAGGGTTGTTACTCTACGAGCAGTACTTC.

The chain carries TRBV2 and TRBJ1-1, with a weak D call TRBD1 (5 bases). Germline V gene sequence: CDR1 SNHLY, CDR2 FYNNEI. The V and J ends lost 8 bases and 6 bases respectively, with 7 bases between them. This CDR3 comprises 10 residues. The CDR3 is CASGGAEAFF. CDR3 DNA sequence: TGTGCCAGCGGGGGAGCTGAAGCTTTCTTT.

This clone was seen more than once but under ten times. The genes are TRBV5-1 and TRBJ1-6, with no clear D. The CDR3 extends over 20 amino acids. The V end lost 0 bases, the J end lost 0 bases, and 19 bases lay between the germline ends. Germline assignment: CDR1 SGHRS and CDR2 YFSETQ. CDR3 protein: CASSLVGSLGPGSYNSPLHF. The CDR3 bases are TGCGCCAGCAGCTTGGTCGGGTCGTTAGGGCCAGGCTCCTATAATTCACCCCTCCACTTT. Full variable domain (rest looked up from reference TRBV5-1 and TRBJ1-6): KAGVTQTPRYLIKTRGQQVTLSCSPISGHRSVSWYQQTPGQGLQFLFEYFSETQRNKGNFPGRFSGRQFSNSRSEMNVSTLELGDSALYLCASSLVGSLGPGSYNSPLHFGNGTRLTVT.

The rearrangement uses TRBV28 and TRBJ1-2; the D is unclear. CDR3 length: 14 residues. Per the germline V gene, CDR1 is MDHEN and CDR2 is SYDVKM. Trimming removed 1 base from V and 3 bases from J, with 9 bases in between. The CDR3 nucleotides are TGTGCCAGCAGTTTATCTGGGCAGGACTATGGCTACACCTTC. Translation: CASSLSGQDYGYTF.

This rearrangement joins TRBV9 to TRBJ1-1; 10 nucleotides line up with TRBD1. Trimming took 4 bases from V and 0 from J; bases not matched to a gene: 12. Germline V CDR1 and CDR2: SGDLS, YYNGEE. The CDR3 sequence is 18 residues long. The CDR3 nucleotides read TGTGCCAGCAGCTCCCCCTCCGGGACAGGGGTGGTGAACACTGAAGCTTTCTTT. This codes for CASSSPSGTGVVNTEAFF.

This clone was detected once. The chain employs TRBV9 and TRBJ2-7; TRBD1 matches 9 bases. This CDR3 contains 14 residues. V gave up 4 bases and J gave up 4 bases; unmatched junction bases: 6. CDR1 is SGDLS, CDR2 YYNGEE, per germline. The CDR3 spells CASSISGTGYEQYF. The CDR3 DNA is TGTGCCAGCAGCATCTCCGGGACAGGGTACGAGCAGTACTTC.

The chain recombines TRBV21-1 with TRBJ2-1. TRBV21-1 is shown as a pseudogene. The CDR3 covers 14 residues. The CDR3 region is CASSPRDLRNEQFF. In DNA, the CDR3 is TGTGCCAGCAGCCCCCGGGACCTCAGGAATGAGCAGTTCTTC.

V and J are TRBV29-1 and TRBJ2-5; D not resolved. Matching the DNA end better, TRBJ2-7 makes the J call doubtful. CDR3 length: 14 amino acids. Germline V lookup: CDR1 SQVTM, CDR2 ANQGSEA. The CDR3, as DNA: TGCAGCGTTGAAACGCATCTAGGCAGCTACGAGCAGTACTTC. Encoded protein: CSVETHLGSYEQYF.

This rearrangement joins TRBV6-5 to TRBJ2-1, with 9 bases fitting TRBD2. The V and J ends lost 2 bases and 9 bases, in that order; junction bases with no gene match: 5. The CDR3 sequence is 14 residues long. The germline gives CDR1 MNHEY, CDR2 SVGAGI. The CDR3 sequence: CASSYVVAGAEQFF. The CDR3 DNA reads as TGTGCCAGCAGTTACGTCGTAGCGGGGGCTGAGCAGTTCTTC.

V and J are TRBV4-3 and TRBJ1-1; D is unclear. The CDR3 contains 14 residues. V was cut by 0 bases and J by 0 bases, with 5 bases left in between. Germline V gene lookup returns CDR1 LGHNA and CDR2 YSLEER. The CDR3 loop is CASSQDRVNTEAFF. CDR3 in DNA: TGCGCCAGCAGCCAAGATCGGGTGAACACTGAAGCTTTCTTT.